The rows below give T cell receptor beta chains drawn from one sample of a study. Each CDR3 protein gets one entry after TCRdb re-called the multiplex PCR reads with MiXCR. The data hold hundreds of distinct CDR3 sequences, with roughly a tenth observed a single time. Specimen: Tregs sorted from blood. The receptors shown here come from a female donor with breast cancer. Each CDR3 is given with its conserved first and last residue. Each record gives: D gene, J gene, V gene, clone size, CDR3 length, CDR3 DNA, CDR3 protein. D genes are given only for firm matches. Size is stated for part of the rows, as once, few or many counts, or as a class when the clone is expanded.

d_gene: TRBD1
j_gene: TRBJ1-2
v_gene: TRBV12-3/TRBV12-4
abundance: hyperexpanded
len: 13
CDR3nt: TGTGCCAGCAGTTTCCCCGACAGGGAGGGCTACACCTTC
CDR3aa: CASSFPDREGYTF

d_gene: -
j_gene: TRBJ1-2
v_gene: TRBV12-3/TRBV12-4
abundance: large
len: 15
CDR3nt: TGTGCCAGCAGTCCTGCTGCTTCGCGTAACTATGGCTACACCTTC
CDR3aa: CASSPAASRNYGYTF

d_gene: -
j_gene: TRBJ1-2
v_gene: TRBV12-3/TRBV12-4
abundance: -
len: 11
CDR3nt: TGTGCCAGCAGTTCCAGCTATGGCTACACCTTC
CDR3aa: CASSSSYGYTF

d_gene: -
j_gene: TRBJ1-2
v_gene: TRBV12-3/TRBV12-4
abundance: large
len: 14
CDR3nt: TGTGCCAGCAGTTTGTCAGGATTCGCTACTGGCTACACCTTC
CDR3aa: CASSLSGFATGYTF